The 27 T cell receptor beta chains in this list originate from one sample, sequenced in a study of CD8 T cells in Susac syndrome. cDNA came from roughly 0.53 to 1 ug RNA primed by random hexamers. TCRdb used MiXCR to reprocess the immunoSEQ multiplex PCR reads, holding one entry per CDR3 protein. The table lists roughly 180,000 distinct CDR3 sequences, about 93% of them singletons. Material: CD4+ T cells from PBMCs. The receptors shown here come from a human donor in good health.

This chain links TRBV29-1 with TRBJ1-1, with 7 bases identical to TRBD1. Germline trimming cut 5 bases from V and 6 bases from J; bases unmatched to any gene: 6. The CDR3 extends over 12 amino acids. Looked up from germline, CDR1 is SQVTM and CDR2 is ANQGSEA. The CDR3 loop reads CSVIRGVAEAFF. CDR3 sequence (DNA): TGCAGCGTTATCAGGGGGGTCGCTGAAGCTTTCTTT.

This clonotype appeared a single time. This chain joins TRBV20-1 and TRBJ1-2; TRBD1 agrees at 7 bases. Germline V gene sequence: CDR1 DFQATT, CDR2 SNEGSKA (reference sequence). V shed 5 bases and J 8 bases; nucleotides not matched to a gene: 11. This CDR3 contains 13 residues. The CDR3 here is CSAPDRLNLGYTF. CDR3 sequence (DNA): TGCAGTGCTCCGGACAGGTTGAACCTGGGCTACACCTTC.

This chain joins TRBV29-1 and TRBJ1-4; 8 bases map to TRBD1. This CDR3 is built from 14 residues. CDR1 is SQVTM and CDR2 is ANQGSEA in the germline V gene. V dropped 4 bases and J dropped 11; count of bases not matched to a gene: 12. In DNA, the CDR3 is TGCAGCGTTGTAAAGGGGACAGGAGCTTACAAACTGTTTTTT. This codes for CSVVKGTGAYKLFF.

The rearrangement links TRBV6-2 or TRBV6-3 to TRBJ2-1, with a weak D call TRBD1 (6 bases). The CDR3 covers 16 residues. Germline CDR1 reads MNHEY; CDR2 reads SVGEGT. V lost 5 bases and J 6 bases, leaving 20 bases between the germline ends. CDR3 DNA: TGTGCCAGCAGTCCTTCCGGGACAAGAATTCTCAATGAGCAGTTCTTC. This encodes CASSPSGTRILNEQFF.

The chain carries TRBV30 and TRBJ1-5, with D maybe TRBD1 (5 bases). Germline assignment: CDR1 GTSNPN and CDR2 SVGIG (reference sequence). The CDR3 has 13 residues. Trimming shortened V by 5 bases and J by 5 bases, and 13 bases separated the two germline ends. The CDR3 nucleotides are TGTGCCTGGGAGGCAGGGCTGGATCAGCCCCAGCATTTT. Translated, it gives CAWEAGLDQPQHF.

The chain couples TRBV4-3 to TRBJ2-3; D is unclear. The CDR3 has 15 amino acids. Trimming shortened V by 4 bases and J by 0 bases, and 11 bases separated the two germline ends. Looked up from germline, CDR1 is LGHNA and CDR2 is YSLEER. DNA for the CDR3: TGCGCCAGCAGCCGGGGAACGCCTAGCACAGATACGCAGTATTTT. Its protein product is CASSRGTPSTDTQYF.

The rearrangement uses TRBV29-1 and TRBJ2-1; D unclear. The V end lost 5 bases, the J end lost 4 bases, and 15 bases lay between the germline ends. Germline V lookup: CDR1 SQVTM, CDR2 ANQGSEA. The CDR3 has 14 amino acids. DNA of the CDR3: TGCAGCGTTATCGGTGGACCCTCATACAATGAGCAGTTCTTC. Residues: CSVIGGPSYNEQFF.

The chain has TRBV29-1 and TRBJ2-1; 10 bases are a match to TRBD2. Unmatched junction bases numbered 7, after V lost 2 bases and J lost 9 bases. CDR1 is SQVTM and CDR2 is ANQGSEA in the germline V gene. The CDR3 runs 14 residues. The CDR3 nucleotides are TGCAGCGTTGAACTAGCGGGGGTGCTATGTGAGCAGTTCTTC. As protein: CSVELAGVLCEQFF.

This clonotype was recorded once. The chain joins TRBV20-1 to TRBJ1-2; 7 nucleotides align to TRBD1. The CDR3 loop spans 13 amino acids. Per the germline V gene, CDR1 is DFQATT and CDR2 is SNEGSKA (reference sequence). The V gene end was trimmed by 2 bases and the J gene end by 4 bases; junction bases not matched to a gene: 4. The CDR3 loop is CSARQTGSYGYTF. The CDR3 nucleotides read TGCAGTGCTAGACAGACAGGGTCCTATGGCTACACCTTC.

The rearrangement uses TRBV12-3 or TRBV12-4 and TRBJ1-5; D is undetermined. This CDR3 spans 13 amino acids. V was shortened by 2 bases and J by 9 bases, with 11 bases between the two germline ends. The CDR3 nucleotides are TGTGCCAGCAGTTTAACGGGCCCCGGGCCCCAGCATTTT. Translating gives CASSLTGPGPQHF.

The V and J genes are TRBV6-5 and TRBJ1-1; the D gene is possibly TRBD1 (6 bases). CDR3 length equals 13 residues. Germline V gene lookup returns CDR1 MNHEY and CDR2 SVGAGI. The V and J ends lost 0 bases and 10 bases respectively, with 12 bases between them. For the CDR3, the DNA is TGTGCCAGCAGTTACTCGAACAGGGTTGGAGCTTTCTTT. This translates into CASSYSNRVGAFF.

This rearrangement joins TRBV9 to TRBJ2-3, with D hard to call. Germline V gives CDR1 SGDLS, CDR2 YYNGEE. This CDR3 has 12 amino acids. V lost 0 bases to trimming and J lost 4 bases, with 3 bases between them. CDR3 sequence: CASSVESDTQYF. DNA of the CDR3: TGTGCCAGCAGCGTAGAGTCAGATACGCAGTATTTT.

This chain connects TRBV29-1 to TRBJ2-7; D gene ambiguous. Germline loops: CDR1 SQVTM, CDR2 ANQGSEA. There are 13 residues in the CDR3. V lost 0 bases to trimming and J lost 5 bases, with 11 bases between them. The CDR3 reads CSVEDPRVDEQYF. CDR3 DNA: TGCAGCGTTGAAGATCCTAGGGTCGACGAGCAGTACTTC.

J is TRBJ1-6 and V is TRBV20-1; no firm D call. Looked up from germline, CDR1 is DFQATT and CDR2 is SNEGSKA (reference sequence). The CDR3 totals 13 residues. V shed 1 base and J shed 9 bases, with 10 bases lying between them. CDR3 coding DNA: TGCAGTGCTAGAGTACGGGGTGGTTCACCCCTCCACTTT. Protein: CSARVRGGSPLHF.

The genes are TRBV29-1 and TRBJ2-5, with D maybe TRBD1 (5 bases). V dropped 0 bases and J dropped 4 bases, with 12 bases sitting between them. Germline-derived CDR1 and CDR2 are SQVTM and ANQGSEA. CDR3 length: 14 amino acids. CDR3 bases: TGCAGCGTTGAAGATCGCGGCAGGGTAGAGACCCAGTACTTC. Its protein is CSVEDRGRVETQYF.

The chain carries TRBV28 and TRBJ1-5, with TRBD1 as a possible D gene (5 bases). CDR1 and CDR2 from the germline V gene are MDHEN and SYDVKM. The CDR3 is 15 amino acids. V was pared by 5 bases and J by 0 bases, with 11 bases between. The CDR3 coding sequence is TGTGCCAGCAGTGAGACAGATTATAGCAATCAGCCCCAGCATTTT. Its translation is CASSETDYSNQPQHF.

In this sample, this clonotype turned up once. This chain uses TRBV5-1 with TRBJ1-5, with 12 bases that match TRBD1. V shed 5 bases, J shed 0 bases, and the junction held 3 bases outside the gene matches. This CDR3 has 16 amino acids. Germline loops: CDR1 SGHRS, CDR2 YFSETQ. The CDR3: CASSGTGGFSNQPQHF. As DNA, the CDR3 is TGCGCCAGCAGTGGGACAGGGGGCTTTAGCAATCAGCCCCAGCATTTT.

This sequence joins TRBV11-2 and TRBJ2-3; D gene unclear. V lost 0 bases, J lost 4 bases, and 5 bases lay in between. This CDR3 comprises 13 residues. Per germline, CDR1 SGHAT and CDR2 FQNNGV. The CDR3 nucleotides are TGTGCCAGCAGCTTAGATAACGCAGATACGCAGTATTTT. It is translated as CASSLDNADTQYF.

V and J are TRBV24-1 and TRBJ2-3; 8 nucleotides agree with TRBD1. The CDR3 consists of 14 residues. CDR1 and CDR2 (germline): KGHDR, SFDVKD. Germline trimming cut 5 bases from V and 5 bases from J; bases unmatched to any gene: 5. CDR3 sequence reads: CATSGTGNGDTQYF. The CDR3 region has the DNA TGTGCCACCAGTGGGACAGGGAATGGAGATACGCAGTATTTT.

The chain combines TRBV29-1 with TRBJ1-4, with 8 bases aligning to TRBD1. V dropped 7 bases and J dropped 7; count of bases not matched to a gene: 8. The CDR3 is made up of 13 amino acids. Germline loops: CDR1 SQVTM, CDR2 ANQGSEA. CDR3 DNA sequence: TGCAGCGCGGCTTCAGGGGGCGGTGAAAAACTGTTTTTT. Translation gives CSAASGGGEKLFF.

This clonotype was seen more than once but under ten times. This sequence joins TRBV20-1 and TRBJ1-1; a weak D match, TRBD1 (5 bases). CDR3 length: 13 residues. Trimming left V 5 bases short and J 0 bases short, with 10 bases between. Germline CDR1 and CDR2: DFQATT and SNEGSKA (reference sequence). The CDR3 sequence is CSAPGPLNTEAFF. As DNA, the CDR3 is TGCAGTGCTCCGGGACCGCTGAACACTGAAGCTTTCTTT.

The J gene is TRBJ2-7, the V gene TRBV28, with a weak D call TRBD2 (5 bases). Between the trimmed V and J ends, which lost 7 bases and 2 bases, there was a span of 9 bases. This CDR3 region has 12 residues. The germline gives CDR1 MDHEN, CDR2 SYDVKM. The CDR3 loop reads CASTGVPYEQYF. The CDR3 coding sequence is TGTGCCAGCACCGGGGTACCCTACGAGCAGTACTTC.

The rearrangement links TRBV20-1 to TRBJ2-6; 7 bases are shared with TRBD2. The junction had 8 bases not matched to a gene; V was cut back by 6 bases and J by 0 bases. This CDR3 is built from 16 residues. Germline V gene lookup returns CDR1 DFQATT and CDR2 SNEGSKA (reference sequence). Here the CDR3 reads CSALRGGDSGANVLTF. The CDR3 bases are TGCAGTGCCCTGAGGGGAGGGGACTCTGGGGCCAACGTCCTGACTTTC.

A single count supports this clonotype. Written as DNA, the CDR3 is TGCAGCGTTGTAGGCAGGGCAGGCATGAACACTGAAGCTTTCTTT. This codes for CSVVGRAGMNTEAFF. V and J are TRBV29-1 and TRBJ1-1; perhaps TRBD1 as D (5 bases). The germline V and J ends were trimmed by 4 bases and 0 bases, with 15 bases remaining between them. This CDR3 spans 15 amino acids. Germline V lookup: CDR1 SQVTM, CDR2 ANQGSEA.

The rearrangement uses TRBV7-3 and TRBJ1-2; 8 positions match TRBD1. V lost 3 bases, J lost 6 bases, and 6 bases stayed unmatched. Per germline, CDR1 SGHTA and CDR2 FQGTGA. The CDR3 is made up of 14 amino acids. The CDR3 loop is CASSFGQGRNGYTF. CDR3 DNA: TGTGCCAGCAGCTTCGGACAGGGTAGGAATGGCTACACCTTC.

The rearrangement uses TRBV20-1 and TRBJ2-2; D not resolved. Trimming took 6 bases from V and 1 from J, leaving 12 bases between them. The CDR3 has 14 amino acids. The germline V gene has CDR1 DFQATT and CDR2 SNEGSKA (reference sequence). In DNA, the CDR3 is TGCAGTGCGAATAAAAATCTGAACACCGGGGAGCTGTTTTTT. This sequence encodes CSANKNLNTGELFF.

The chain uses TRBV20-1 and TRBJ2-2; D possibly corresponds to TRBD1 (6 bases). Trimming took off 6 bases at V and 8 bases at J, with 10 bases between the two ends. The CDR3 has 11 amino acids. Looked up from germline, CDR1 is DFQATT and CDR2 is SNEGSKA (reference sequence). The CDR3 region has the DNA TGCAGTGCCAACGGACAGGGGGAGCTGTTTTTT. This codes for CSANGQGELFF.